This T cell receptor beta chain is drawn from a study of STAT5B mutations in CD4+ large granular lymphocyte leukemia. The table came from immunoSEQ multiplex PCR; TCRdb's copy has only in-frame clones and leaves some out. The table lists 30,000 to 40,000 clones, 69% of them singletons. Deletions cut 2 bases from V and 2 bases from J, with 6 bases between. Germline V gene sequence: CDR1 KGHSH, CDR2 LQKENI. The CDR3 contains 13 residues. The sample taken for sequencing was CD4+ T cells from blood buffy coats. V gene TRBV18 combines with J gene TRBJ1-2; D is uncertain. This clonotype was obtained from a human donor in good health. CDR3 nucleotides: TGTGCCAGCTCACCAACAGTGAACTATGGCTACACCTTC. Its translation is CASSPTVNYGYTF.